The 30 T cell receptor beta chains below were found in one sample sequenced in a study of vaccination and CD4 T cells after COVID-19. The Oncomine TCR Beta short-read assay was what sequenced the DNA obtained from cultured CD4+ T cells. TCRdb ran MiXCR on the PCR reads and lists one entry per CDR3 protein. Here the sample spans about 5,700 distinct CDR3 sequences, 25% to 35% being singletons. Their antigens are not known. Treatment defined: roughly 11-day PBMC culture with coronavirus spike peptide pools or control peptides (ViraFEST assay). It was before the COVID-19 pandemic (2011-2018) that the unexposed donor's CD4+ T cells were collected. Sequencing was done on a sample of CD4+ T cells from blood, cultured in vitro. These receptors came from a human donor in good health.

This rearrangement joins TRBV20-1 to TRBJ1-3; D ambiguous. Germline V gene sequence: CDR1 DFQATT, CDR2 SNEGSKA (reference sequence). The germline V and J ends were trimmed by 1 base and 2 bases, with 9 bases remaining between them. This CDR3 has 14 residues. CDR3 protein: CSARADEPGNTIYF. CDR3 coding DNA: TGCAGTGCTAGAGCAGATGAGCCTGGAAACACCATATATTTT.

This clonotype was recorded a few times. V usage is TRBV12-3 or TRBV12-4 and J usage is TRBJ1-2, with no clear D. The CDR3 spans 12 residues. V lost 7 bases and J 3 bases, leaving 9 bases between the germline ends. This CDR3 is CASTRVYYGYTF. CDR3 DNA sequence: TGTGCCAGCACAAGGGTGTACTATGGCTACACCTTC.

By frequency in the sample, this clonotype is medium-sized. The V gene is TRBV20-1, the J gene TRBJ1-1; D gene unclear. Germline CDR1 reads DFQATT; CDR2 reads SNEGSKA (reference sequence). This CDR3 region has 14 residues. V was pared by 1 base and J by 7 bases, with 16 bases between. In DNA form, the CDR3 reads TGCAGTGCTAGAGCTCATCGGCTGGGCATTGAAGCTTTCTTT. Translating gives CSARAHRLGIEAFF.

In its sample, this clonotype was seen a few times. This rearrangement joins TRBV10-2 to TRBJ2-5, with 7 bases identical to TRBD1. The germline gives CDR1 WSHSY, CDR2 SAAADI. V lost 6 bases and J lost 5; bases outside the gene matches: 6. CDR3 size: 13 residues. The CDR3 coding sequence is TGCGCCAGCAGGCTAGGGGGCGCGGAGACCCAGTACTTC. Translating it yields CASRLGGAETQYF.

A few counts support this clonotype. J is TRBJ2-3 and V is TRBV30; D perhaps matches TRBD1 (6 bases). Germline values: CDR1 GTSNPN, CDR2 SVGIG (reference sequence). The CDR3 totals 12 residues. The germline V and J ends were trimmed by 0 bases and 8 bases, with 9 bases remaining between them. The CDR3 sequence: CAWSVQQGTQYF. As DNA, the CDR3 is TGTGCCTGGAGTGTACAACAGGGTACGCAGTATTTT.

The table lists this clonotype with a few counts. This chain connects TRBV12-3 or TRBV12-4 to TRBJ1-5; no clear D. The ends were cut back, 4 bases at V and 7 bases at J, with 11 bases in the middle. CDR3 length equals 13 residues. The DNA for the CDR3 is TGTGCCAGCAGTTACACCCCCAGGCAGCCCCAGCATTTT. Translating it yields CASSYTPRQPQHF.

The chain uses TRBV18 and TRBJ1-5, with D possibly matching TRBD1 (6 bases). The germline V gene has CDR1 KGHSH and CDR2 LQKENI. The germline V and J ends were trimmed by 3 bases and 5 bases, with 11 bases remaining between them. This CDR3 spans 14 amino acids. Here the CDR3 DNA reads TGTGCCAGCTCACCTTCAGGGGAGTATCAGCCCCAGCATTTT. Residues: CASSPSGEYQPQHF. The whole variable domain, filled in from reference TRBV18 and TRBJ1-5, reads NAGVMQNPRHLVRRRGQEARLRCSPMKGHSHVYWYRQLPEEGLKFMVYLQKENIIDESGMPKERFSAEFPKEGPSILRIQQVVRGDSAAYFCASSPSGEYQPQHFGDGTRLSIL.

The gene calls are TRBV5-6 and TRBJ2-7; 9 bases map to TRBD2. The length of the CDR3 is 14 residues. The V and J ends lost 5 bases and 8 bases, in that order; junction bases with no gene match: 11. The germline V gene encodes CDR1 SGHDT and CDR2 YYEEEE. Here the CDR3 reads CASSLAGGHYQQYF. The DNA for the CDR3 is TGTGCCAGCAGTCTTGCGGGGGGGCATTACCAGCAGTACTTC.

The chain joins TRBV20-1 to TRBJ1-1; no firm D call. This CDR3 has 12 residues. Germline assignment: CDR1 DFQATT and CDR2 SNEGSKA (reference sequence). V shed 6 bases and J shed 4 bases, with 12 bases lying between them. CDR3 coding DNA: TGCAGTGCAACACCTTGGTTCACTGAAGCTTTCTTT. Protein product: CSATPWFTEAFF.

A few counts support this clonotype. The chain joins TRBV6-1 to TRBJ2-1; either TRBD1 or TRBD2 may supply D (5 bases each). CDR3 length: 15 amino acids. Per germline, CDR1 MNHNS and CDR2 SASEGT. V lost 10 bases and J lost 3, with 19 bases in between. DNA of the CDR3: TGTGCCACCATAGACTGGACTGGGGGCTACAATGAGCAGTTCTTC. This sequence encodes CATIDWTGGYNEQFF.

V gene TRBV19 combines with J gene TRBJ2-6, with a tentative D call TRBD1 (5 bases). In germline, CDR1 is LNHDA, CDR2 SQIVND (reference sequence). Trimming stripped 4 bases from V and 0 bases from J, with 16 bases between. The CDR3 length is 18 residues. CDR3 in amino acids: CASSTHGHGPSGANVLTF. CDR3 in DNA: TGTGCCAGTAGTACTCATGGACACGGTCCCTCTGGGGCCAACGTCCTGACTTTC.

The V gene is TRBV6-1, the J gene TRBJ2-2; TRBD1 matches at 11 bases. This CDR3 spans 15 amino acids. Germline-derived CDR1 and CDR2 are MNHNS and SASEGT. V gave up 6 bases and J gave up 5 bases; unmatched junction bases: 5. CDR3 sequence reads: CASRTGTGGTGELFF. In DNA, the CDR3 is TGTGCCAGCAGAACCGGGACAGGGGGAACCGGGGAGCTGTTTTTT.

As to this clonotype: A read error may be the cause here, since a much bigger clone is one base away. V gene TRBV7-9 combines with J gene TRBJ2-5; the D is unclear. In germline, CDR1 is SEHNR, CDR2 FQNEAQ (reference sequence). The CDR3 runs to 12 residues. The CDR3 is CASSFSQETQCF. DNA of the CDR3: TGTGCCAGCAGCTTTTCCCAGGAGACCCAGTGCTTC.

The V gene is TRBV2, the J gene TRBJ1-1; no definite D call. V gave up 6 bases and J gave up 0 bases, with 11 bases separating them. Per the germline V gene, CDR1 is SNHLY and CDR2 is FYNNEI. The CDR3 is 14 amino acids. CDR3 amino acids: CASRPGRMNTEAFF. The CDR3 coding sequence is TGTGCCAGCAGGCCCGGACGGATGAACACTGAAGCTTTCTTT.

J is TRBJ2-1 and V is TRBV19; 8 bases agree with TRBD1. CDR3 length: 15 amino acids. Trimming removed 6 bases from V and 0 bases from J; junction bases left unmatched: 4. Looked up from germline, CDR1 is LNHDA and CDR2 is SQIVND (reference sequence). CDR3 nucleotides: TGTGCCAGTAGCACAACAGGGGGCTCCTACAATGAGCAGTTCTTC. This translates into CASSTTGGSYNEQFF.

The count of this clonotype is one. The V and J genes are TRBV10-3 and TRBJ1-1; 8 bases match TRBD1. Germline CDR1 is ENHRY and CDR2 is SYGVKD. This CDR3 is built from 13 residues. J lost 2 bases, V lost 7 bases, and 3 bases had no gene match. The CDR3 nucleotides are TGTGCCATCAACGGACAGGGAAACACTGAAGCTTTCTTT. It yields the protein CAINGQGNTEAFF.

CDR3 in DNA: TGCGCCAGCAGCCCAGGAGGGGACGGGGCTAACTATGGCTACACCTTC. Protein: CASSPGGDGANYGYTF. The chain combines TRBV4-1 with TRBJ1-2, with a tentative D call TRBD1 (5 bases). V lost 4 bases to trimming and J lost 0 bases, with 15 bases between them. CDR3 size: 16 residues. Germline CDR1 MGHRA, CDR2 YSYEKL.

The V call is TRBV7-3, the J call TRBJ2-3; D unclear. V lost 4 bases and J lost 10, with 12 bases in between. This CDR3 region has 12 residues. Germline CDR1 and CDR2: SGHTA and FQGTGA. The CDR3 coding sequence is TGTGCCAGCAGCTCCCAGATCAATCCGCAGTATTTT. It translates to CASSSQINPQYF.

This clonotype was seen a handful of times. The chain joins TRBV7-6 to TRBJ2-7, with 7 bases that match TRBD1. V lost 5 bases and J lost 3; bases outside the gene matches: 7. The CDR3 extends over 14 amino acids. Germline CDR1 reads SGHVS; CDR2 reads FNYEAQ. The CDR3 loop reads CASSAGDRVYEQYF. The DNA of the CDR3 is TGTGCCAGCAGCGCTGGGGACAGAGTCTACGAGCAGTACTTC.

This rearrangement joins TRBV11-2 to TRBJ1-6; possible D gene TRBD1, 5 bases. The CDR3 contains 16 residues. V lost 5 bases, J lost 10 bases, and 21 bases lay in between. Germline V gene sequence: CDR1 SGHAT, CDR2 FQNNGV. The CDR3 coding sequence is TGTGCCAGCAGCCCAGTCCTGGGGGGAGGAAGGTCACCCCTCCACTTT. It encodes CASSPVLGGGRSPLHF.

In this sample, this clonotype turned up once. CDR3 nucleotide sequence: TGTGCCAGCAAAAATCAACAGGGGGCGGACTATGGCTACACCTTC. This translates into CASKNQQGADYGYTF. The chain uses TRBV6-2 or TRBV6-3 and TRBJ1-2, with 9 nucleotides matching TRBD1. V was clipped by 7 bases and J by 3 bases; unmatched bases: 9. Germline CDR1 MNHEY, CDR2 SVGEGT. This CDR3 is built from 15 residues.

This clonotype was observed a few times. The genes are TRBV6-4 and TRBJ1-2; D might be TRBD1 (5 bases). This CDR3 is 14 amino acids long. The V end lost 3 bases, the J end lost 5 bases, and 13 bases lay between the germline ends. The V gene's germline CDR1 is MRHNA and CDR2 SNTAGT. The CDR3 bases are TGTGCCAGCAGTGAACAGGCAGTGTTATATGGCTACACCTTC. Translated, it gives CASSEQAVLYGYTF.

The rearrangement links TRBV20-1 to TRBJ1-2; D call uncertain. The CDR3 has 12 amino acids. Germline V gives CDR1 DFQATT, CDR2 SNEGSKA (reference sequence). Trimming stripped 0 bases from V and 7 bases from J, with 9 bases between. The CDR3 coding sequence is TGCAGTGCTAGAGACAGATCGGGTGGCTACACCTTC. Protein: CSARDRSGGYTF.

This clonotype was recorded only once. The chain employs TRBV30 and TRBJ1-5; D is ambiguous. Trimming removed 0 bases at V and 4 bases at J, with 13 bases between. CDR1 and CDR2 from the germline V gene are GTSNPN and SVGIG (reference sequence). The CDR3 is 15 amino acids. This CDR3 is CAWSVLDGGNQPQHF. In DNA form, the CDR3 reads TGTGCCTGGAGTGTACTTGACGGAGGGAATCAGCCCCAGCATTTT.

J is TRBJ2-7 and V is TRBV7-9, with 12 bases matching TRBD1. V shed 11 bases and J 5 bases; nucleotides not matched to a gene: 4. This CDR3 has 12 amino acids. CDR1 and CDR2 from the germline V gene are SEHNR and FQNEAQ (reference sequence). The CDR3 here is CAVGTGGDEQYF. The CDR3 bases are TGTGCCGTTGGGACAGGGGGCGACGAGCAGTACTTC.

As regards this clonotype: Possible read error: a much larger clone is one base away. This CDR3 fails to terminate in the conserved phenylalanine or tryptophan, so it likely reflects a read error. The chain employs TRBV7-3 and TRBJ1-2, with 11 bases fitting TRBD1. With 5 bases clipped from V and 4 bases from J, the junction kept 3 bases outside the gene matches. Germline CDR1 is SGHTA and CDR2 is FQGTGA. This CDR3 is 14 amino acids long. CDR3 DNA sequence: TGTGCCAGCAGCCCGGACAGGGGGCGCTATGGCTACACCTGC. Amino acids: CASSPDRGRYGYTC.

By share of the sample, this clonotype is large. The chain combines TRBV6-1 with TRBJ1-6; perhaps TRBD1 as D (5 bases). The V and J ends lost 3 bases and 5 bases respectively, with 8 bases between them. Looked up from germline, CDR1 is MNHNS and CDR2 is SASEGT. The CDR3 is 14 amino acids. The DNA of the CDR3 is TGTGCCAGCAGTGAGGGACCTGATAATTCACCCCTCCACTTT. It codes for CASSEGPDNSPLHF.

The gene calls are TRBV7-3 and TRBJ2-7, with D perhaps given as TRBD1 or TRBD2 (5 bases each). V lost 3 bases and J 5 bases, leaving 11 bases between the germline ends. The CDR3 loop spans 13 amino acids. From germline, CDR1 is SGHTA and CDR2 FQGTGA. CDR3 nucleotides: TGTGCCAGCAGCTTGGAGAGGGGACACGAGCAGTACTTC. Translation gives CASSLERGHEQYF.

This clonotype was seen only a few times. CDR3 region: CSARKPLGMPEAFF. CDR3 sequence (DNA): TGCAGTGCTAGGAAACCTTTGGGGATGCCTGAAGCTTTCTTT. V usage is TRBV20-1 and J usage is TRBJ1-1; D gene ambiguous. CDR3 size: 14 residues. V was trimmed by 3 bases and J by 6 bases, leaving 17 bases between them. Per germline, CDR1 DFQATT and CDR2 SNEGSKA (reference sequence).

This clonotype was seen only a few times. V gene TRBV20-1 combines with J gene TRBJ2-1; D is unclear. Per germline, CDR1 DFQATT and CDR2 SNEGSKA (reference sequence). The CDR3 has 10 residues. V was pared by 4 bases and J by 8 bases, with 6 bases between. CDR3 in amino acids: CSAKWDEQFF. CDR3 in DNA: TGCAGTGCTAAGTGGGATGAGCAGTTCTTC.